The sequence of this T cell receptor (beta chain) was determined in a study of blood T cell repertoires in COVID-19. Study as a whole: Whether acute or convalescent, the COVID-19 samples came from the United States, Italy and Spain. Sources were T cells, B-cell-depleted T cells, or PBMCs; the material itself was cDNA or gDNA.

As handled by the study authors: Amplification of reference gene primers was used by the study to estimate nucleated cell counts. The repertoire was sequenced with immunoSEQ multiplex PCR; TCRdb's copy has only in-frame clones and lacks some. The V and J calls and the clone size are those of that table, but D and trimming were determined from the DNA. The top ten hold over 2% of the sample, which has over 200,000 clones, about 89% seen once. The sample taken for sequencing was peripheral blood. The clonotype originates from a woman aged 50 to 65 with acute or convalescent COVID-19.

The chain's CDR3 is CASSPVTGGNQPQHF. CDR3 in DNA: TGTGCCAGCAGTCCCGTGACAGGGGGCAATCAGCCCCAGCATTTT. The chain has TRBV27 and TRBJ1-5, with TRBD1 identical over 8 bases. The CDR3 is 15 residues long. With 5 bases clipped from V and 2 bases from J, the junction kept 5 bases outside the gene matches. The germline V gene has CDR1 MNHEY and CDR2 SMNVEV (reference sequence).